The 15 T cell receptor beta chains listed next were all sequenced from one sample in a study of T cell responses to AZD1222 COVID-19 vaccine. Generated by immunoSEQ multiplex PCR, the TCRdb table keeps only in-frame clones and is missing some. The sample table sets out around 150,000 clones. Sequencing was performed on peripheral blood. The origin of the receptors is an adult in good health.

This chain uses TRBV19 with TRBJ2-7, with 9 bases lining up with TRBD1. Germline V gives CDR1 LNHDA, CDR2 SQIVND (reference sequence). CDR3 length equals 15 residues. The ends lost 4 bases at V and 4 bases at J; junction bases unmatched: 8. The CDR3, as DNA: TGTGCCAGTAGTAGTTCCGGGACAGGGTCTTACGAGCAGTACTTC. Its translation: CASSSSGTGSYEQYF.

This chain uses TRBV7-7 with TRBJ1-3, with D perhaps TRBD1 (5 bases). This CDR3 contains 15 residues. V shed 3 bases and J shed 2 bases, with 11 bases lying between them. CDR1 and CDR2 (germline): SSHAT, FNYEAQ (reference sequence). CDR3 in amino acids: CASSFNRDAGNTIYF. The CDR3 bases are TGTGCCAGCAGCTTTAACCGGGACGCTGGAAACACCATATATTTT.

V and J are TRBV9 and TRBJ2-7, with TRBD2 identical over 8 bases. Trimming at V came to 6 bases and at J to 7 bases, leaving 9 bases not matched to a gene. This CDR3 comprises 13 residues. Germline V lookup: CDR1 SGDLS, CDR2 YYNGEE. CDR3 sequence reads: CASTRGGMGEQYF. In DNA form, the CDR3 reads TGTGCCAGCACCCGGGGGGGCATGGGGGAGCAGTACTTC.

The chain employs TRBV2 and TRBJ1-1; D is possibly TRBD1 (6 bases). This CDR3 comprises 14 residues. V lost 7 bases and J 4 bases, leaving 16 bases between the germline ends. Germline lookup yields CDR1 SNHLY and CDR2 FYNNEI. CDR3 amino acids: CASTVGNRATEAFF. In DNA form, the CDR3 reads TGTGCCAGCACCGTCGGGAACAGGGCCACTGAAGCTTTCTTT.

The CDR3 DNA sequence: TGTGCCAGCTCAGATTTAGGCCCGGGTGGCACAGATACGCAGTATTTT. This encodes CASSDLGPGGTDTQYF. This sequence joins TRBV18 and TRBJ2-3; no reliable D call. V lost 5 bases to trimming and J lost 1 base, with 16 bases between them. This CDR3 is 16 amino acids long. Germline CDR1 reads KGHSH; CDR2 reads LQKENI. Complete variable domain (other parts from reference TRBV18 and TRBJ2-3): NAGVMQNPRHLVRRRGQEARLRCSPMKGHSHVYWYRQLPEEGLKFMVYLQKENIIDESGMPKERFSAEFPKEGPSILRIQQVVRGDSAAYFCASSDLGPGGTDTQYFGPGTRLTVL.

This sequence joins TRBV4-2 and TRBJ1-4; D not certain. The germline gives CDR1 LGHNA, CDR2 YNFKEQ. The CDR3 spans 12 residues. V lost 3 bases to trimming and J lost 7 bases, with 6 bases between them. DNA of the CDR3: TGTGCCAGCAGCCATAGGGTTGAAAAACTGTTTTTT. This encodes CASSHRVEKLFF.

The chain is built from TRBV27 and TRBJ2-7; TRBD1 aligns across 7 bases. The germline CDR1 and CDR2 sequences are MNHEY and SMNVEV (reference sequence). The length of the CDR3 is 14 residues. With V trimmed by 6 bases and J by 2 bases, 7 bases remained unmatched. CDR3 in DNA: TGTGCCAGCAGCCCGTGGGACAGCCCCTACGAGCAGTACTTC. Translating gives CASSPWDSPYEQYF.

This chain connects TRBV11-2 to TRBJ1-1; D may be TRBD1 (5 bases). This CDR3 is 16 amino acids long. With 1 base removed from V and 8 bases from J, the gap between germline ends came to 20 bases. The germline V gene encodes CDR1 SGHAT and CDR2 FQNNGV. The CDR3 bases are TGTGCCAGCAGCTTAGTGGGTGGAGGCGCCAGGGTGGAAGCTTTCTTT. Translated, it gives CASSLVGGGARVEAFF. Filled out from reference TRBV11-2 and TRBJ1-1, the complete variable domain reads EAGVAQSPRYKIIEKRQSVAFWCNPISGHATLYWYQQILGQGPKLLIQFQNNGVVDDSQLPKDRFSAERLKGVDSTLKIQPAKLEDSAVYLCASSLVGGGARVEAFFGQGTRLTVV.

The chain carries TRBV6-5 and TRBJ2-2; 7 bases align to TRBD2. CDR3 length: 13 residues. V gave up 6 bases and J gave up 4 bases; unmatched junction bases: 2. Germline V gene sequence: CDR1 MNHEY, CDR2 SVGAGI. The CDR3 is CASRRTSTGELFF. The CDR3 nucleotides are TGTGCCAGCAGACGGACTAGCACCGGGGAGCTGTTTTTT.

The chain uses TRBV3-1 (or the pseudogene TRBV3-2) and TRBJ1-6; TRBD1 agrees at 8 bases. This CDR3 is 14 amino acids long. Trimming at V came to 7 bases and at J to 6 bases, leaving 5 bases not matched to a gene. Germline V CDR1 and CDR2: LGHDT, YNNKEL (reference sequence). CDR3 coding DNA: TGTGCCAGCAACAAGGACAGGGTTAATTCACCCCTCCACTTT. It translates to CASNKDRVNSPLHF.

The rearrangement joins TRBV6-2 or TRBV6-3 to TRBJ2-2, with TRBD2 identical over 8 bases. The germline V gene has CDR1 MNHEY and CDR2 SVGEGT. The V segment lost 2 bases and the J segment 1 base; nucleotides outside the gene matches: 3. This CDR3 comprises 16 residues. The CDR3 DNA reads TGTGCCAGCAGTTACCTGCTAGCGGGGAACACCGGGGAGCTGTTTTTT. It yields the protein CASSYLLAGNTGELFF.

The chain uses TRBV6-5 and TRBJ1-1; a weak D match, TRBD1 (6 bases). With 11 bases removed from V and 3 bases from J, the gap between germline ends came to 16 bases. This CDR3 region has 13 residues. In germline, CDR1 is MNHEY, CDR2 SVGAGI. CDR3 sequence reads: CAGTQLMDTEAFF. In DNA, the CDR3 is TGTGCCGGGACACAACTGATGGACACTGAAGCTTTCTTT.

The chain employs TRBV6-1 and TRBJ2-3; 10 nucleotides agree with TRBD2. This CDR3 contains 18 residues. V lost 1 base and J lost 0; bases outside the gene matches: 7. From germline, CDR1 is MNHNS and CDR2 SASEGT. The CDR3 region is CASSEVAGGLASTDTQYF. In DNA, the CDR3 is TGTGCCAGCAGTGAAGTAGCGGGGGGCCTAGCGAGCACAGATACGCAGTATTTT.

J is TRBJ2-5 and V is TRBV3-1 (or the pseudogene TRBV3-2), with 9 bases matching TRBD1. Per the germline V gene, CDR1 is LGHDT and CDR2 is YNNKEL (reference sequence). After removal of 4 bases from V and 4 bases from J, the junction contained 10 bases not matched to a gene. CDR3 length equals 16 residues. The CDR3 sequence is CASSLKDRGEIETQYF. Here the CDR3 DNA reads TGTGCCAGCAGCCTAAAGGACAGGGGAGAGATAGAGACCCAGTACTTC.

This chain uses TRBV9 with TRBJ1-5; 10 bases map to TRBD1. Germline CDR1 SGDLS, CDR2 YYNGEE. The length of the CDR3 is 17 residues. The J segment lost 0 bases and the V segment lost 5 bases, leaving 8 bases of the junction unmatched. CDR3 DNA: TGTGCCAGCAGGGTGGGACAGGGGCCTTATAGCAATCAGCCCCAGCATTTT. Its translation is CASRVGQGPYSNQPQHF.